A selection of T cell receptor beta chains follows, all from one sample in a study of cytomegalovirus exposure and HLA in healthy donors. The table came from immunoSEQ multiplex PCR; TCRdb's copy has only in-frame clones and leaves some out. Of roughly 23,000 clones in the sample, about 78% are singletons; the top ten hold around 7%. Sequencing used PBMCs. These receptors were taken from a man aged 60-69 years in good health and CMV-seronegative. Each CDR3 is given with its conserved first and last residue. The order of the fields is clone size, CDR3 length, D gene, V gene, J gene, CDR3 protein. D genes are given only for firm matches. The size entry is marked missing in some rows and otherwise reads once, few, many or a size class.

medium-sized	14	NA	TRBV5-1	TRBJ1-1	CASSRGHENTEAFF
NA	15	NA	TRBV6-1	TRBJ1-1	CASSIRPGAGTEAFF
few	12	NA	TRBV10-3	TRBJ1-1	CAARQTADEAFF
NA	17	TRBD1	TRBV19	TRBJ2-1	CASSIRLRTGTYNEQFF
NA	12	NA	TRBV5-6	TRBJ2-5	CASSFHQETQYF
NA	12	NA	TRBV19	TRBJ1-2	CASSGRAYGYTF
few	15	TRBD1	TRBV2	TRBJ1-5	CASSTQGVSNQPQHF
NA	15	TRBD1	TRBV5-1	TRBJ1-5	CASSRTGERNQPQHF
NA	16	TRBD2	TRBV4-3	TRBJ2-1	CASSQGGLAAPEEQFF
NA	14	NA	TRBV11-3	TRBJ1-1	CASSLGGFATEAFF
NA	15	TRBD2	TRBV5-8	TRBJ2-7	CASSLSSGSLYEQYF
NA	14	TRBD1	TRBV28	TRBJ1-2	CASSPTGTADGYTF